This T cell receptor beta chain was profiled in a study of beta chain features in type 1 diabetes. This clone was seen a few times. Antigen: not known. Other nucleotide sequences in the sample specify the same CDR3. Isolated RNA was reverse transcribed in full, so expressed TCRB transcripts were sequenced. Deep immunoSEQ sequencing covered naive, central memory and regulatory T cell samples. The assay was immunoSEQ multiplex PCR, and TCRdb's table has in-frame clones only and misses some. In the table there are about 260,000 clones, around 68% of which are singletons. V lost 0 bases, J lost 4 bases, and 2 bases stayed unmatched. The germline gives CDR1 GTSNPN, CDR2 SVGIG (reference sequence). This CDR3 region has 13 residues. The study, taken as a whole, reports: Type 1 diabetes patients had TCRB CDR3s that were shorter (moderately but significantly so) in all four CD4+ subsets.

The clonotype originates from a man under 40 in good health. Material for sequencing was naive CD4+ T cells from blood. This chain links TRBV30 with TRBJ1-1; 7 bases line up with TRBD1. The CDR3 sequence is CAWSVQGSTEAFF. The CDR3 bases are TGTGCCTGGAGTGTACAGGGGAGCACTGAAGCTTTCTTT. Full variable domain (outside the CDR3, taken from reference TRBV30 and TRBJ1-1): SQTIHQWPATLVQPVGSPLSLECTVEGTSNPNLYWYRQAAGRGLQLLFYSVGIGQISSEVPQNLSASRPQDRQFILSSKKLLLSDSGFYLCAWSVQGSTEAFFGQGTRLTVV.